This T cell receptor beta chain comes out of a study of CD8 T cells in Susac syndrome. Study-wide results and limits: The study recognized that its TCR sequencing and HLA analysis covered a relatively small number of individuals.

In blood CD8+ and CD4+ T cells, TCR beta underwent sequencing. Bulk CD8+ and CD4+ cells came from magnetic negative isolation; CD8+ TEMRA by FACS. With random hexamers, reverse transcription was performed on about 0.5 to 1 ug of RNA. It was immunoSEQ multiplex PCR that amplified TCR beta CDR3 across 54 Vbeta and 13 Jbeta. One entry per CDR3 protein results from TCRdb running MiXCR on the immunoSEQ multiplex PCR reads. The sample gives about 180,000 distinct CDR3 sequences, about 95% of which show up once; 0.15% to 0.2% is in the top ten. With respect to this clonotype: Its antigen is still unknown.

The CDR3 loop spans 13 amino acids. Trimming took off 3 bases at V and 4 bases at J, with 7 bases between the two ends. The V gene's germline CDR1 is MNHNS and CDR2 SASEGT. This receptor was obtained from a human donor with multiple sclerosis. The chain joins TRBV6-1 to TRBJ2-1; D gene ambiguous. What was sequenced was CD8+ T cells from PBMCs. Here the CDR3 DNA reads TGTGCCAGCAGTGACTTCCCTTACAATGAGCAGTTCTTC. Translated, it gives CASSDFPYNEQFF.